Sequencing of this T cell receptor (beta chain) was carried out in a study of CD8+CD57+ T cells in acquired aplastic anemia. Study-wide context: Each DNA sample taken from sorted CD4+ and CD8+ cells came to about 3 ug on average. Study findings and constraints: Patients and controls shared about 30 CD8+ CDR3 sequences.

Sequencing involved patients with CD8+CD57+ cell expansion previously shown by flow cytometry. Germline CDR1 is LNHDA and CDR2 is SQIVND (reference sequence). The junction had 6 bases not matched to a gene; V was cut back by 7 bases and J by 11 bases. The CDR3 extends over 13 amino acids. CDR3 and TCR beta VDJ profiling relied on genomic DNA as the template. TCRdb reprocessed the reads via MiXCR and lists one record per CDR3 protein. The sample holds approximately 220,000 distinct CDR3 sequences, around half seen once. As for this clonotype: Its specificity is not known.

Sequencing used sorted CD4+, CD8+, or CD8+CD57+ T cells (not recorded which) from PBMCs. The chain couples TRBV19 to TRBJ1-6, with 9 bases fitting TRBD1. The clonotype comes from a human donor with aplastic anemia. The CDR3 DNA reads TGTGCCAGTATAGGGACAGGGAATCCACCCCTCCACTTT. Protein: CASIGTGNPPLHF.